This T cell receptor beta chain was profiled in a study of identical twins. This CDR3 spans 15 amino acids. The V gene lost 4 bases and the J gene lost 1 base, with 14 bases spanning the gap. CDR1 and CDR2 (germline): SGHRS, YFSETQ. Via MiXCR, TCRdb re-called the 5' RACE reads, giving one row per CDR3 protein. The table has under 900,000 distinct CDR3 sequences, roughly 12% seen once; the top ten hold about 1.5%. These data were also filed under a second study, of yellow fever vaccine responses in identical twins.

The chain combines TRBV5-1 with TRBJ2-5; D remains unclear. The receptor's source is a woman under 30 in good health. The sample comprised PBMCs. The CDR3 bases are TGCGCCAGCAGCCCGGTAGTGTCTGGCCAAGAGACCCAGTACTTC. This codes for CASSPVVSGQETQYF.